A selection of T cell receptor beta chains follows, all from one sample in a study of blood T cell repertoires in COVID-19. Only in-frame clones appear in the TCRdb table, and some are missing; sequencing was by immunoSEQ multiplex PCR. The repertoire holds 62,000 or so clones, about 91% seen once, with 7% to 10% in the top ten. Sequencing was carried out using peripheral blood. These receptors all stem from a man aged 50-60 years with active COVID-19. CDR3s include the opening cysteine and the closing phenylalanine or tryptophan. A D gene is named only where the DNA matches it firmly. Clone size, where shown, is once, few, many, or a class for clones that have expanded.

DNA: TGTGCTAGTGGCAACGGGGGGGGCACTGAAGCTTTCTTT
CDR3: CASGNGGGTEAFF
V: TRBV12-5
size: once
J: TRBJ1-1
D: -

DNA: TGTGCCAGCAGTGAAAGTGGAGCGGGGAGACCCACAGATACGCAGTATTTT
CDR3: CASSESGAGRPTDTQYF
V: TRBV6-1
size: -
J: TRBJ2-3
D: TRBD2

DNA: TGTGCCAGCACGGCGGGGGACCAAGAGACCCAGTACTTC
CDR3: CASTAGDQETQYF
V: TRBV6-5
size: -
J: TRBJ2-5
D: TRBD2

DNA: TGTGCCAGCAGCTTACTCCTAGCGGGGGGACCTAGCACAGATACGCAGTATTTT
CDR3: CASSLLLAGGPSTDTQYF
V: TRBV7-2
size: -
J: TRBJ2-3
D: TRBD2

DNA: TGCGCCAGCAGCTTTCCCGCTAGCGGGGGTACATACAATGAGCAGTTCTTC
CDR3: CASSFPASGGTYNEQFF
V: TRBV5-1
size: -
J: TRBJ2-1
D: TRBD2

DNA: TGCGCCAGCAGTCCTAGCGGGGGGTACAATGAGCAGTTCTTC
CDR3: CASSPSGGYNEQFF
V: TRBV10-2
size: once
J: TRBJ2-1
D: TRBD2

DNA: TGTGCCAGCAGCGTAGTTCCTAGCGGGGGGCAAGAGACCCAGTACTTC
CDR3: CASSVVPSGGQETQYF
V: TRBV9
size: -
J: TRBJ2-5
D: TRBD2

DNA: TGCGCCAGCATGCAATACCGGAACCCCAGGGGACTAGCGGGGGTAGTTAACACAGATACGCAGTATTTT
CDR3: CASMQYRNPRGLAGVVNTDTQYF
V: TRBV23-1
size: -
J: TRBJ2-3
D: TRBD2

DNA: TGTGCCAGCAGTGGAGGACTGCTCAGCTCCTATAATTCACCCCTCCACTTT
CDR3: CASSGGLLSSYNSPLHF
V: TRBV6-1
size: -
J: TRBJ1-6
D: -

DNA: TGCGCCAGCAGTGAGTCAGCAGGGGAGCCCGGGGAGCTGTTTTTT
CDR3: CASSESAGEPGELFF
V: TRBV10-2
size: few
J: TRBJ2-2
D: -

DNA: TGTGCCTGGAGTGTTCGGGGGGGCCTCGCCGGGGAGCTGTTTTTT
CDR3: CAWSVRGGLAGELFF
V: TRBV30
size: -
J: TRBJ2-2
D: TRBD2

DNA: TGTGCCAGCAGCTCCGACAGTAACTATGGCTACACCTTC
CDR3: CASSSDSNYGYTF
V: TRBV7-9
size: -
J: TRBJ1-2
D: -

DNA: TGCGCCAGCAGCTTGGCGCCAGGGACAGCAAATAACGAGCAGTACTTC
CDR3: CASSLAPGTANNEQYF
V: TRBV5-1
size: -
J: TRBJ2-7
D: TRBD1

DNA: TGTGCCAGCAGTTGGGACAGAACGATCTACGAGCAGTACTTC
CDR3: CASSWDRTIYEQYF
V: TRBV2
size: once
J: TRBJ2-7
D: TRBD1

DNA: TGTGCCAGCAGCTACAGACAAGAGACCCAGTACTTC
CDR3: CASSYRQETQYF
V: TRBV5-4
size: -
J: TRBJ2-5
D: -

DNA: TGCGCCAGCAGCCTCGACAGCTCCTATAATTCACCCCTCCACTTT
CDR3: CASSLDSSYNSPLHF
V: TRBV5-1
size: -
J: TRBJ1-6
D: -

DNA: TGTGCCAGCAGACCTAGGGACAGATCACTTTATGGCTACACCTTC
CDR3: CASRPRDRSLYGYTF
V: TRBV7-8
size: once
J: TRBJ1-2
D: TRBD1

DNA: TGTGCCAGCAGCTTGGCTTATACTAGCGGAGGAACAGATACGCAGTATTTT
CDR3: CASSLAYTSGGTDTQYF
V: TRBV7-8
size: -
J: TRBJ2-3
D: TRBD2

DNA: TGTGCCAGCAGAGGGAGAATTAGCACAGATACGCAGTATTTT
CDR3: CASRGRISTDTQYF
V: TRBV25-1
size: -
J: TRBJ2-3
D: -

DNA: TGTGCCAGCAGCGGCAGTGGAAACACCATATATTTT
CDR3: CASSGSGNTIYF
V: TRBV9
size: -
J: TRBJ1-3
D: -